The rows below give T cell receptor beta chains drawn from one sample of a study of CD8+CD57+ T cells in acquired aplastic anemia. From the reads, TCRdb called clonotypes with MiXCR, one entry per CDR3 protein. This sample carries 68,000 or so distinct CDR3 sequences, around 50% of them seen once, and the ten largest clones take about 9%. The sample taken for sequencing was sorted CD4+, CD8+, or CD8+CD57+ T cells (not recorded which) from PBMCs. These receptors were collected from a human donor in good health, serving as a control. Each CDR3 is given with its conserved first and last residue. The order of the fields is clone size, D gene, V gene, J gene, CDR3 DNA, CDR3 protein. D genes are given only for firm matches. Size is stated for part of the rows, as once, few or many counts, or as a class when the clone is expanded.

size: many
D: NA
V: TRBV6-1
J: TRBJ1-3
DNA: TGTGCCAGCACGGAGTACAGCTCTGGAAACACCATATATTTT
CDR3: CASTEYSSGNTIYF

size: many
D: NA
V: TRBV20-1
J: TRBJ1-1
DNA: TGCAGTGCTAGAGACCTAGACGCGGGAACGGGGTTCGGGGAAGCTTTCTTT
CDR3: CSARDLDAGTGFGEAFF

size: many
D: NA
V: TRBV5-8
J: TRBJ2-2
DNA: TGTGCCAGCAGCTTGGTGGGTTCACAGGGCGGGGAGCTGTTTTTT
CDR3: CASSLVGSQGGELFF

size: many
D: NA
V: TRBV12-3/TRBV12-4
J: TRBJ2-2
DNA: TGTGCCAGCAGTTTATTGGTGACCGGGGAGCTGTTTTTT
CDR3: CASSLLVTGELFF

size: NA
D: NA
V: TRBV25-1
J: TRBJ2-3
DNA: TGTGCCGCCACCCTCCCACTGACAGATACGCAGTATTTT
CDR3: CAATLPLTDTQYF

size: NA
D: NA
V: TRBV19
J: TRBJ1-5
DNA: TGTGCCAGTAGTGGGGCGAGTCAGCCCCAGCATTTT
CDR3: CASSGASQPQHF

size: NA
D: NA
V: TRBV6-4
J: TRBJ2-6
DNA: TGTGCCAGCAGTGACGGGGGCTCTGGGGCCAACGTCCTGACCTTC
CDR3: CASSDGGSGANVLTF

size: NA
D: NA
V: TRBV2
J: TRBJ2-7
DNA: TGTGCCAGCAGTGACCTAACATACGAGCAGTACTTC
CDR3: CASSDLTYEQYF

size: NA
D: TRBD2
V: TRBV15
J: TRBJ2-3
DNA: TGTGCCACCAGTTCGACTAGCGGGAGGGCAGATACGCAGTATTTT
CDR3: CATSSTSGRADTQYF

size: NA
D: NA
V: TRBV30
J: TRBJ2-3
DNA: TGTGCCTGGAGGACTGGCGGGGTCACAGATACGCAGTATTTT
CDR3: CAWRTGGVTDTQYF

size: many
D: NA
V: TRBV20-1
J: TRBJ2-1
DNA: TGCAGTGCTAGAGATTGGGCAGAAGATTACAATGAGCAGTTCTTC
CDR3: CSARDWAEDYNEQFF

size: NA
D: NA
V: TRBV19
J: TRBJ2-7
DNA: TGTGCCAGTAGTACCCGGGGCATCTCGGGCTACGAGCAGTACTTC
CDR3: CASSTRGISGYEQYF

size: NA
D: NA
V: TRBV7-9
J: TRBJ2-1
DNA: TGTGCCAGCAGCTTAGCACACAGTGAGCAGTTCTTC
CDR3: CASSLAHSEQFF

size: NA
D: TRBD2
V: TRBV7-6
J: TRBJ2-1
DNA: TGTGCCAGCAGCCGCCGATTTAGCGGGAGGAACAATGAGCAGTTCTTC
CDR3: CASSRRFSGRNNEQFF

size: NA
D: NA
V: TRBV20-1
J: TRBJ1-5
DNA: TGCAGTGCTCGCGATGGACAGTATAGCAATCAGCCCCAGCATTTT
CDR3: CSARDGQYSNQPQHF

size: NA
D: NA
V: TRBV19
J: TRBJ1-1
DNA: TGTGCCAGTACTCGCGCCCTGGGTAGCACTGAAGCTTTCTTT
CDR3: CASTRALGSTEAFF

size: once
D: TRBD1
V: TRBV4-1
J: TRBJ2-7
DNA: TGCGCCAGCAGCCAAGCTCGGACAGGATACGAGCAGTACTTC
CDR3: CASSQARTGYEQYF

size: many
D: TRBD1
V: TRBV24-1
J: TRBJ1-5
DNA: TGTGCCACCAGTGTAAACGGGACAGGGTATTTTGGGAGCAATCAGCCCCAGCATTTT
CDR3: CATSVNGTGYFGSNQPQHF

size: NA
D: NA
V: TRBV10-3
J: TRBJ2-1
DNA: TGTGCTATCAGGGAGCGCCGCAATGAGCAGTTCTTC
CDR3: CAIRERRNEQFF

size: NA
D: NA
V: TRBV4-1
J: TRBJ2-1
DNA: TGCGCCAGCAGCCAATCCCCTGGGGCGGGGGCCCTATACAATGAGCAGTTCTTC
CDR3: CASSQSPGAGALYNEQFF

size: NA
D: TRBD1
V: TRBV7-6
J: TRBJ1-2
DNA: TGTGCCAGCAGCTTTTCATCGATCAGGGGGACCTATGGCTACACCTTC
CDR3: CASSFSSIRGTYGYTF

size: NA
D: NA
V: TRBV9
J: TRBJ1-2
DNA: TGTGCCAGCAGCGAGGGGGTGGGGGTTGGCTACACCTTC
CDR3: CASSEGVGVGYTF

size: many
D: TRBD1
V: TRBV6-2/TRBV6-3
J: TRBJ1-1
DNA: TGTGCCAGCAGTTACGCGGCAGGGGGGTCGGCTTTCTTT
CDR3: CASSYAAGGSAFF

size: many
D: NA
V: TRBV6-4
J: TRBJ2-2
DNA: TGTGCCAGCAGTGACAGGGGACCCGCGAACACCGGGGAGCTGTTTTTT
CDR3: CASSDRGPANTGELFF

size: NA
D: NA
V: TRBV6-1
J: TRBJ2-6
DNA: TGTGCCAGCTCTAGGACAGACGGGGCCAACGTCCTGACTTTC
CDR3: CASSRTDGANVLTF

size: NA
D: NA
V: TRBV20-1
J: TRBJ2-1
DNA: TGCAGTGCTAGAGATATGTATGAGCAGTTCTTC
CDR3: CSARDMYEQFF

size: NA
D: TRBD1
V: TRBV20-1
J: TRBJ1-6
DNA: TGCAGTGCTGCCCTCGACAGGGCTAGGTCACCCCTCCACTTT
CDR3: CSAALDRARSPLHF

size: NA
D: NA
V: TRBV24-1
J: TRBJ1-5
DNA: TGTGCCACCAGTGAAGGAAATCAGCCCCAGCATTTT
CDR3: CATSEGNQPQHF

size: NA
D: NA
V: TRBV7-2
J: TRBJ2-3
DNA: TGTGCCAGCAGCTTCAGGGGGGACACAGATACGCAGTATTTT
CDR3: CASSFRGDTDTQYF

size: NA
D: NA
V: TRBV20-1
J: TRBJ2-2
DNA: TGCAGTGCTAGGTCTACAGGAAGGGGGGACACCGGGGAGCTGTTTTTT
CDR3: CSARSTGRGDTGELFF

size: many
D: TRBD1
V: TRBV7-2
J: TRBJ2-7
DNA: TGTGCCAGCAGCTTCGGGACAGGGGGTTCCTACGAGCAGTACTTC
CDR3: CASSFGTGGSYEQYF

size: NA
D: NA
V: TRBV6-1
J: TRBJ1-2
DNA: TGTGCCAGCAGGCCCCGGGGAGGGGCAACGCACTATGGCTACACCTTC
CDR3: CASRPRGGATHYGYTF

size: many
D: TRBD2
V: TRBV20-1
J: TRBJ2-5
DNA: TGCAGTGCTCCTGATACGACTAGCGGGAGGATTGGGGCAGAGGAGACCCAGTACTTC
CDR3: CSAPDTTSGRIGAEETQYF

size: NA
D: TRBD1
V: TRBV20-1
J: TRBJ2-7
DNA: TGCAGTGCTACAAGCCGGGACAGGGCCTACGAGCAGTACTTC
CDR3: CSATSRDRAYEQYF

size: many
D: NA
V: TRBV2
J: TRBJ2-5
DNA: TGTGCCAGCAGCCCTAATGGGGAGGAAGGGGCCCAGTACTTC
CDR3: CASSPNGEEGAQYF

size: many
D: NA
V: TRBV20-1
J: TRBJ1-4
DNA: TGCAGTGCTAGAGATTTTGTAGAAGCTAATGAAAAACTGTTTTTT
CDR3: CSARDFVEANEKLFF